Presented here are 32 T cell receptor beta chains from one specimen sequenced in a study of shared clonotypes between healthy human individuals. Assay used: immunoSEQ multiplex PCR; TCRdb lists only in-frame clones, some missing. The sample consists of a few million clones, over 85% of them appearing once. The sample comprised naive CD4+ T cells sorted from blood. Subset denoted: CD45RA+ positively selected. The receptors here all came from a young man in good health.

The chain has TRBV30 and TRBJ1-3; D is ambiguous. V lost 8 bases and J lost 4, with 15 bases in between. The CDR3 has 13 amino acids. The germline V gene has CDR1 GTSNPN and CDR2 SVGIG (reference sequence). CDR3 region: CAGPIRQGNTIYF. The CDR3 nucleotides read TGTGCCGGCCCAATACGGCAGGGAAACACCATATATTTT.

The chain recombines TRBV6-5 with TRBJ1-1, with D perhaps TRBD1 (6 bases). Germline V gives CDR1 MNHEY, CDR2 SVGAGI. The CDR3 is 14 amino acids. V was pared by 2 bases and J by 4 bases, with 11 bases between. The CDR3 DNA follows: TGTGCCAGCAGTTACGAGGGGGGACGCACTGAAGCTTTCTTT. Translated: CASSYEGGRTEAFF.

CDR3 nucleotides: TGTGCCTGGAGTGATCGGGGACTAGCGGGAGGGGGACCCTTAGCTACGCAGTATTTT. It translates to CAWSDRGLAGGGPLATQYF. V and J are TRBV30 and TRBJ2-3; TRBD2 agrees at 16 bases. The germline V gene encodes CDR1 GTSNPN and CDR2 SVGIG (reference sequence). V lost 1 base and J lost 8; bases outside the gene matches: 15. This CDR3 spans 19 amino acids. The variable domain in full, with the rest retrieved from reference TRBV30 and TRBJ2-3, is SQTIHQWPATLVQPVGSPLSLECTVEGTSNPNLYWYRQAAGRGLQLLFYSVGIGQISSEVPQNLSASRPQDRQFILSSKKLLLSDSGFYLCAWSDRGLAGGGPLATQYFGPGTRLTVL.

This chain connects TRBV15 to TRBJ2-4; a weak D match, TRBD2 (6 bases). Germline V gene data show CDR1 as LNHNV and CDR2 as YYDKDF (reference sequence). This CDR3 region has 17 residues. Trimming cost V 3 bases and J 1 base, with 16 bases left between them. CDR3 loop: CATSRPYGGAAKNIQYF. DNA of the CDR3: TGTGCCACCAGCAGGCCATACGGGGGAGCGGCCAAAAACATTCAGTACTTC.

CDR3 in DNA: TGTGCCAGCAGCTTCGGGGGCTCAGGGACTAACTATGGCTACACCTTC. Protein product: CASSFGGSGTNYGYTF. The chain couples TRBV7-8 to TRBJ1-2; TRBD1 might be the D (6 bases). The germline gives CDR1 SGHVS, CDR2 FQNEAQ. The CDR3 is made up of 16 amino acids. V lost 3 bases, J lost 0 bases, and 14 bases lay in between.

In this sample, this clone turned up once. The rearrangement links TRBV10-3 to TRBJ2-1; TRBD2 agrees at 15 bases. V gave up 7 bases and J gave up 6 bases; unmatched junction bases: 13. The CDR3 is 18 residues long. Germline assignment: CDR1 ENHRY and CDR2 SYGVKD. The CDR3 region is CAITPNGLAGGSGNEQFF. The CDR3 DNA reads TGTGCCATCACCCCCAACGGACTAGCGGGAGGGTCAGGCAATGAGCAGTTCTTC.

The chain couples TRBV6-5 to TRBJ2-7; D may be TRBD2 (5 bases). Between the trimmed V and J ends, which lost 8 bases and 2 bases, there was a span of 10 bases. Germline V lookup: CDR1 MNHEY, CDR2 SVGAGI. The length of the CDR3 is 12 residues. DNA for the CDR3: TGTGCCAGCCAAGAGACTACCTACGAGCAGTACTTC. This sequence encodes CASQETTYEQYF.

Worth noting for this clone: The DNA is omitted, as the CDR3 cannot be located on it reliably, and the CDR3 follows TCRdb's listing. V and J are TRBV6-1 and TRBJ2-7; the table gives TRBD2 as D, unverified against the DNA. The germline V gene encodes CDR1 MNHNS and CDR2 SASEGT. The CDR3 numbers 14 amino acids, ends counted. Here the CDR3 reads CASSSSTPTGEQYF.

The rearrangement uses TRBV5-1 and TRBJ2-2, with unresolved D. V lost 0 bases, J lost 0 bases, and 9 bases lay in between. Germline CDR1 reads SGHRS; CDR2 reads YFSETQ. This CDR3 has 16 amino acids. This CDR3 reads CASSLEVRTNTGELFF. The CDR3 DNA reads as TGCGCCAGCAGCTTGGAAGTCAGGACGAACACCGGGGAGCTGTTTTTT.

This sequence joins TRBV2 and TRBJ2-1; D gene unclear. CDR3 length equals 11 residues. Trimming shortened V by 4 bases and J by 10 bases, and 8 bases separated the two germline ends. CDR1 is SNHLY and CDR2 is FYNNEI in the germline V gene. CDR3 sequence (DNA): TGTGCCAGCAGTGGGGATGGCGAGCAGTTCTTC. The encoded protein is CASSGDGEQFF.

The rearrangement uses TRBV2 and TRBJ1-6; 7 nucleotides agree with TRBD1. The CDR3 runs to 16 residues. V trimming: 6 bases; J trimming: 3 bases; junction bases outside the gene matches: 8. Germline V CDR1 and CDR2: SNHLY, FYNNEI. CDR3 in DNA: TGTGCCAGCAGACAAGGCGGGACAGTCTATAATTCACCCCTCCACTTT. Protein sequence: CASRQGGTVYNSPLHF. Variable domain in full (rest from reference TRBV2 and TRBJ1-6): EPEVTQTPSHQVTQMGQEVILRCVPISNHLYFYWYRQILGQKVEFLVSFYNNEISEKSEIFDDQFSVERPDGSNFTLKIRSTKLEDSAMYFCASRQGGTVYNSPLHFGNGTRLTVT.

The chain recombines TRBV11-3 with TRBJ2-1; possible D gene TRBD1, 6 bases. V lost 6 bases and J lost 2, with 11 bases in between. Germline lookup yields CDR1 SGHNT and CDR2 YENEEA. The CDR3 totals 14 residues. The CDR3 region has the DNA TGTGCCAGCAGTTCCACAGGGCCCTACAATGAGCAGTTCTTC. This encodes CASSSTGPYNEQFF. The full variable domain, completed using reference TRBV11-3 and TRBJ2-1, is EAGVVQSPRYKIIEKKQPVAFWCNPISGHNTLYWYLQNLGQGPELLIRYENEEAVDDSQLPKDRFSAERLKGVDSTLKIQPAELGDSAVYLCASSSTGPYNEQFFGPGTRLTVL.

On this clone: This specimen includes other DNA sequences encoding the same CDR3. The chain uses TRBV30 and TRBJ1-5; a weak D match, TRBD1 (5 bases). This CDR3 contains 13 residues. V gave up 2 bases and J gave up 4 bases, with 9 bases separating them. Germline lookup yields CDR1 GTSNPN and CDR2 SVGIG (reference sequence). Here the CDR3 reads CAWSSRVNQPQHF. DNA for the CDR3: TGTGCCTGGAGTAGCAGGGTGAATCAGCCCCAGCATTTT.

The chain recombines TRBV10-2 with TRBJ2-2; TRBD1 aligns across 11 bases. Trimming removed 5 bases from V and 2 bases from J; junction bases left unmatched: 1. The CDR3 has 15 amino acids. Germline V CDR1 and CDR2: WSHSY, SAAADI. DNA for the CDR3: TGCGCCAGCAGTTGGACAGGGGGCAACACCGGGGAGCTGTTTTTT. This gives the protein CASSWTGGNTGELFF.

V and J are TRBV27 and TRBJ1-1, with D possibly matching TRBD1 (5 bases). V lost 5 bases and J 9 bases, leaving 22 bases between the germline ends. The CDR3 length is 15 residues. Germline CDR1 reads MNHEY; CDR2 reads SMNVEV (reference sequence). CDR3 sequence: CASSAPGLGNMKAFF. CDR3 coding DNA: TGTGCCAGCAGTGCGCCGGGGCTAGGGAATATGAAAGCTTTCTTT.

Of note for this clone: Other DNA sequences in the sample encode the same CDR3. V usage is TRBV6-5 and J usage is TRBJ2-5; D is undetermined. Deletions cut 5 bases from V and 4 bases from J, with 5 bases between. Per germline, CDR1 MNHEY and CDR2 SVGAGI. There are 11 residues in the CDR3. In nucleotides, the CDR3 is TGTGCCAGCAGTCCCGGAGAGACCCAGTACTTC. It translates to CASSPGETQYF.

The chain combines TRBV10-3 with TRBJ2-4; perhaps TRBD2 as D (6 bases). The length of the CDR3 is 14 residues. Germline V gene sequence: CDR1 ENHRY, CDR2 SYGVKD. Between the trimmed V and J ends, which lost 10 bases and 8 bases, there was a span of 21 bases. CDR3 loop: CATANGAGGDIQYF. CDR3 nucleotide sequence: TGTGCCACCGCTAACGGTGCCGGGGGAGACATTCAGTACTTC.

The chain recombines TRBV11-3 with TRBJ2-2; TRBD1 agrees at 7 bases. Germline CDR1 is SGHNT and CDR2 is YENEEA. V lost 6 bases, J lost 11 bases, and 15 bases stayed unmatched. The CDR3 loop spans 15 amino acids. CDR3 amino acids: CASSPGQFPHPELFF. DNA of the CDR3: TGTGCCAGCAGTCCGGGACAGTTTCCCCACCCTGAGCTGTTTTTT.

V is TRBV5-8 and J is TRBJ2-5; 9 bases map to TRBD2. The V segment lost 4 bases and the J segment 2 bases; nucleotides outside the gene matches: 12. This CDR3 has 17 residues. Germline CDR1 and CDR2: SGHTS and YDEGEE. The CDR3 region is CASSTNIAGELQETQYF. The CDR3 nucleotides read TGTGCCAGCAGCACCAATATAGCGGGAGAACTACAAGAGACCCAGTACTTC.

This chain links TRBV6-1 with TRBJ1-1; perhaps TRBD1 as D (6 bases). With 6 bases removed from V and 1 base from J, the gap between germline ends came to 9 bases. Germline CDR1 is MNHNS and CDR2 is SASEGT. CDR3 length: 13 residues. In DNA, the CDR3 is TGTGCCAGCAGCTGGGGGCCGAACACTGAAGCTTTCTTT. Residues: CASSWGPNTEAFF.

In DNA form, the CDR3 reads TGTGCCAGCAGCCCGGGACAGAACTCCTACGAGCAGTACTTC. It is translated as CASSPGQNSYEQYF. This chain links TRBV7-6 with TRBJ2-7; 7 positions agree with TRBD1. The CDR3 covers 14 residues. Germline V gene sequence: CDR1 SGHVS, CDR2 FNYEAQ. V lost 5 bases and J lost 0; bases outside the gene matches: 4.

The chain employs TRBV9 and TRBJ1-2, with D uncertain. Looked up from germline, CDR1 is SGDLS and CDR2 is YYNGEE. V dropped 4 bases and J dropped 7 bases, with 20 bases sitting between them. This CDR3 contains 15 residues. CDR3 bases: TGTGCCAGCAGCCCCCTCGGGAGGGTCAAAAGTGGCTACACCTTC. Protein sequence: CASSPLGRVKSGYTF.

The V call is TRBV2, the J call TRBJ2-1; TRBD1 matches at 7 bases. This CDR3 is built from 13 residues. CDR1 and CDR2 from the germline V gene are SNHLY and FYNNEI. The ends lost 6 bases at V and 6 bases at J; junction bases unmatched: 5. CDR3 bases: TGTGCCAGCAGGCACCGACAGGGCAATGAGCAGTTCTTC. Translation gives CASRHRQGNEQFF.

V gene TRBV30 combines with J gene TRBJ2-7; D may be TRBD1 (6 bases). Germline CDR1 reads GTSNPN; CDR2 reads SVGIG (reference sequence). With 7 bases removed from V and 7 bases from J, the gap between germline ends came to 17 bases. The CDR3 spans 12 residues. Written as DNA, the CDR3 is TGTGCCTCCAGGGGCCCCGTACAGGAGCAGTACTTC. Residues: CASRGPVQEQYF. Full variable domain (remainder filled in from reference TRBV30 and TRBJ2-7): SQTIHQWPATLVQPVGSPLSLECTVEGTSNPNLYWYRQAAGRGLQLLFYSVGIGQISSEVPQNLSASRPQDRQFILSSKKLLLSDSGFYLCASRGPVQEQYFGPGTRLTVT.

This clone was found once. This sequence joins TRBV29-1 and TRBJ2-7; D is uncertain. CDR1 and CDR2 (germline): SQVTM, ANQGSEA. V shed 0 bases and J shed 4 bases, with 4 bases lying between them. The CDR3 spans 11 residues. The CDR3 DNA reads TGCAGCGTTGAAGATCAATACGAGCAGTACTTC. Translation: CSVEDQYEQYF.

The chain joins TRBV18 to TRBJ1-1; TRBD1 is a possible D gene (5 bases). V was trimmed by 4 bases and J by 4 bases, leaving 7 bases between them. The V gene's germline CDR1 is KGHSH and CDR2 LQKENI. The CDR3 has 12 residues. CDR3: CASSRGVTEAFF. DNA of the CDR3: TGTGCCAGCTCACGGGGGGTCACTGAAGCTTTCTTT.

On this clone itself: Within the sample, other DNA sequences also encode this same CDR3. This CDR3 reads CASSEAGGGNQPQHF. The CDR3 DNA reads as TGTGCCAGCAGTGAAGCAGGGGGCGGCAATCAGCCCCAGCATTTT. The V gene is TRBV6-1, the J gene TRBJ1-5, with 7 bases matching TRBD1. After removal of 0 bases from V and 2 bases from J, the junction contained 1 base not matched to a gene. Per the germline V gene, CDR1 is MNHNS and CDR2 is SASEGT. CDR3 length: 15 amino acids.

The chain links TRBV18 to TRBJ1-1; TRBD1 might be the D (6 bases). The germline gives CDR1 KGHSH, CDR2 LQKENI. V was shortened by 4 bases and J by 3 bases, with 12 bases between the two germline ends. CDR3 size: 14 residues. CDR3 sequence (DNA): TGTGCCAGCTCACGCACAGGGTTGGACACTGAAGCTTTCTTT. It translates to CASSRTGLDTEAFF. Full variable domain (outside the CDR3, taken from reference TRBV18 and TRBJ1-1): NAGVMQNPRHLVRRRGQEARLRCSPMKGHSHVYWYRQLPEEGLKFMVYLQKENIIDESGMPKERFSAEFPKEGPSILRIQQVVRGDSAAYFCASSRTGLDTEAFFGQGTRLTVV.

This clone occurred once. The V gene is TRBV6-6, the J gene TRBJ1-6, with 8 nucleotides matching TRBD1. The CDR3 loop spans 13 amino acids. The ends lost 5 bases at V and 6 bases at J; junction bases unmatched: 0. Germline V lookup: CDR1 MNHNY, CDR2 SVGAGI (reference sequence). The DNA of the CDR3 is TGTGCCAGCAGTGACAGGGGTAATTCACCCCTCCACTTT. Its translation: CASSDRGNSPLHF.

The V gene is TRBV5-4, the J gene TRBJ2-3, with D unresolved. The CDR3 consists of 12 residues. V lost 4 bases and J 4 bases, leaving 7 bases between the germline ends. Germline V gives CDR1 SGHNT, CDR2 YYREEE (reference sequence). The CDR3 reads CASSHDPDTQYF. In DNA form, the CDR3 reads TGTGCCAGCAGCCACGATCCAGATACGCAGTATTTT.

The chain carries TRBV28 and TRBJ2-2; TRBD1 or TRBD2 may be the D gene (5 bases each). The CDR3 is 14 amino acids. Germline loops: CDR1 MDHEN, CDR2 SYDVKM. Trimming took 7 bases from V and 6 from J, leaving 15 bases between them. CDR3 nucleotide sequence: TGTGCCAGCACCTCAAGTGGGGGATCCGGGGAGCTGTTTTTT. The encoded protein is CASTSSGGSGELFF.

The CDR3 nucleotides read TGTGCCAGCGAACCTGGGGGCGGTGGCAACAATGAGCAGTTCTTC. This encodes CASEPGGGGNNEQFF. The genes are TRBV7-2 and TRBJ2-1; maybe TRBD1 (6 bases). V lost 8 bases and J 5 bases, leaving 19 bases between the germline ends. The CDR3 spans 15 residues. The germline V gene encodes CDR1 SGHTA and CDR2 FQGNSA.